The next 20 T cell receptor beta chains were all read from a single sample in a study of tumor-infiltrating lymphocytes in primary liver carcinoma. Joint extraction of RNA and DNA used roughly 20-32 mg of bulk tissue that was unsorted. The input was about 500 ng total RNA; TCR beta cDNA was made from it with a constant-region primer. Investigators got TCR beta libraries out of three nested multiplex PCR rounds, done with slightly modified ARM-PCR. Primers for the first two PCR rounds were TRBV1-TRBV30 forward primers and a C-beta reverse primer (roughly 10 cycles per round). TCRdb used MiXCR to reprocess the multiplex PCR reads, holding one entry per CDR3 protein. Seen here are 80,000 to 100,000 distinct CDR3 sequences, around 68% observed once, and the top ten hold around 30%. Sequenced: tumor-adjacent normal liver tissue. The receptors were sampled from a man aged 40-50 years with primary liver carcinoma and hepatitis B virus infection.

The chain recombines TRBV11-2 with TRBJ2-7; D possibly matches TRBD1 or TRBD2 (6 bases each). V lost 6 bases and J 6 bases, leaving 12 bases between the germline ends. CDR1 is SGHAT, CDR2 FQNNGV, per germline. This CDR3 is built from 12 residues. This chain's CDR3 is CASSPGGCEQYF. For the CDR3, the DNA is TGTGCCAGCAGTCCCGGGGGCTGCGAGCAGTACTTC.

At least ten counts were recorded for this clonotype. The chain uses TRBV6-6 and TRBJ2-2; 11 nucleotides agree with TRBD2. V lost 2 bases to trimming and J lost 7 bases; unmatched junction nucleotides: 15. Germline CDR1 is MNHNY and CDR2 is SVGAGI (reference sequence). The CDR3 runs to 19 residues. The CDR3 protein is CASSYPAGLADLWGGELFF. CDR3 nucleotide sequence: TGTGCCAGCAGTTACCCCGCGGGACTAGCGGACCTGTGGGGCGGGGAGCTGTTTTTT.

This chain uses TRBV29-1 with TRBJ2-3, with TRBD2 identical over 12 bases. CDR1 is SQVTM and CDR2 is ANQGSEA in the germline V gene. The CDR3 sequence is 15 residues long. CDR3 DNA: TGCGTCGTTGAGGGGACTAGCGGGAGCACAGATACGCAGTATTTT. Residues: CVVEGTSGSTDTQYF.

This clonotype has ten or more counts. This chain connects TRBV4-1 to TRBJ2-3; TRBD2 matches 9 bases. The V gene's germline CDR1 is MGHRA and CDR2 YSYEKL. The CDR3 covers 14 residues. Germline trimming cut 4 bases from V and 3 bases from J; bases unmatched to any gene: 2. CDR3 nucleotide sequence: TGCGCCAGCAGCCCTAGCGGGATGACAGATACGCAGTATTTT. It is translated as CASSPSGMTDTQYF.

A single count supports this clonotype. This could be a read error, since a much larger clone is one nucleotide away. The V and J genes are TRBV13 and TRBJ2-1; 7 nucleotides line up with TRBD1. Germline CDR1 PRHDT, CDR2 FYEKMQ (reference sequence). This CDR3 contains 13 residues. CDR3 sequence reads: CATSLSRGNEQFF. The CDR3 nucleotides are TGTGCCACCAGCTTAAGCAGGGGGAATGAGCAGTTCTTC.

In regard to this clonotype: This may be a read error, as it is one base from a much larger clone. This chain connects TRBV12-3 or TRBV12-4 to TRBJ2-5; D unresolved. This CDR3 is built from 14 residues. This chain's CDR3 is CVSTPAQLQETQYF. The CDR3 DNA follows: TGTGTCAGCACCCCGGCACAGCTCCAAGAGACCCAGTACTTC.

This clonotype was seen a single time. The junction differs from germline at one of its ends, possibly a read error. The chain joins TRBV30 to TRBJ2-2; D call uncertain. Germline assignment: CDR1 GTSNPN and CDR2 SVGIG (reference sequence). The CDR3 is 14 residues long. CDR3 amino acids: CAWAGQTLTRELFF. DNA for the CDR3: TGTGCCTGGGCTGGGCAAACCCTCACCAGGGAGCTGTTTTTT.

With respect to this clonotype: The junction departs from germline at one end; a sequencing error may be responsible. V gene TRBV28 combines with J gene TRBJ2-7; a possible D gene is TRBD2 (6 bases). CDR3 length: 13 residues. Germline V gene data show CDR1 as MDHEN and CDR2 as SYDVKM. In nucleotides, the CDR3 is TGTGTCAGCAGCCTGGGCGGGGCCTACGAGCAGTACTTC. It is translated as CVSSLGGAYEQYF.

Remarks on this clonotype: At one end, the junction sequence differs from germline, possibly due to a read error. The chain is built from TRBV7-8 and TRBJ2-2, with a weak D call TRBD1 (5 bases). The CDR3 has 16 amino acids. Germline CDR1 is SGHVS and CDR2 is FQNEAQ. Here the CDR3 reads CASIPRLWGGTGELFF. CDR3 DNA: TGCGCCAGCATCCCACGGCTATGGGGCGGCACCGGGGAGCTGTTTTTT.

This clonotype was picked up many times. This chain uses TRBV29-1 with TRBJ2-3, with D possibly matching TRBD1 (6 bases). The CDR3 contains 15 residues. Germline V gene lookup returns CDR1 SQVTM and CDR2 ANQGSEA. V lost 2 bases and J 2 bases, leaving 14 bases between the germline ends. CDR3 residues: CSVERQDNPTDTQYF. CDR3 nucleotides: TGCAGCGTTGAAAGACAGGATAATCCCACAGATACGCAGTATTTT.

In the case of this clonotype: A read error may account for a junction end that differs from germline. The chain employs TRBV14 and TRBJ1-2, with 7 nucleotides matching TRBD1. CDR3 length: 17 residues. CDR1 SGHDN and CDR2 FVKESK come from the germline V gene. CDR3 region: CANSQAGALGQFYGYTF. The CDR3 nucleotides read TGTGCCAACAGCCAAGCGGGGGCTCTGGGACAGTTCTATGGCTACACCTTC.

With respect to this clonotype: Being one base from a much bigger clone, this may be a read error. Because the CDR3 is missing its conserved closing phenylalanine or tryptophan, this is likely a read error. The rearrangement links TRBV29-1 to TRBJ1-1; 8 nucleotides line up with TRBD1. The junction had 8 bases not matched to a gene; V was cut back by 5 bases and J by 6 bases. Germline V gene data show CDR1 as SQVTM and CDR2 as ANQGSEA. This CDR3 spans 13 amino acids. CDR3 in DNA: TGCAGCGTTCAGGACAGGGAAGCCGCTGAAGCTTTCCTT. Protein: CSVQDREAAEAFL.

Concerning this clonotype: Given the absence of the conserved phenylalanine or tryptophan at the CDR3 end, a read error is likely. The chain recombines TRBV19 with TRBJ2-1; 7 bases are a match to TRBD2. The CDR3 is 13 residues long. CDR1 is LNHDA and CDR2 is SQIVND in the germline V gene (reference sequence). This CDR3 reads CGSRAGPNNEQFS. The CDR3 bases are TGTGGCAGTAGAGCGGGACCCAACAATGAGCAGTTCTCC.

Turning to this clonotype: This may be a read error: a much more frequent sequence differs by one nucleotide. Since the CDR3 does not end with the conserved phenylalanine or tryptophan, this likely comes from a read error. The genes are TRBV11-2 and TRBJ2-1; either TRBD1 or TRBD2 may fit D (5 bases each). The CDR3 is 13 amino acids. Germline V gene lookup returns CDR1 SGHAT and CDR2 FQNNGV. Trimming stripped 5 bases from V and 5 bases from J, with 10 bases between. Written as DNA, the CDR3 is TGTGCCAGCAGCCGGGACCTCAACAATGAGCAGTTCCTC. This codes for CASSRDLNNEQFL.

The rearrangement links TRBV5-5 to TRBJ2-7, with 9 bases lining up with TRBD1. The J call may be wrong; the DNA end is better matched by TRBJ2-1. This CDR3 is built from 16 residues. Germline-derived CDR1 and CDR2 are SGHKS and YYEKEE (reference sequence). The CDR3 bases are TGTGCCAGCAGCCTGGTTACAGGGGGCTTCAACTACGAGCAGTTCTTC. Encoded protein: CASSLVTGGFNYEQFF.

Note on this clonotype: The CDR3 does not end in the conserved phenylalanine or tryptophan, so this is likely a read error. V gene TRBV12-3 or TRBV12-4 combines with J gene TRBJ2-4; D uncertain. The CDR3 is made up of 15 amino acids. V lost 3 bases and J lost 0, with 9 bases in between. CDR3 in DNA: TGTGCCAGCAGTTTCGGGCTGGGAGCCAAAAACATTCAGTACCTC. The encoded protein is CASSFGLGAKNIQYL.

Concerning this clonotype itself: A read error may produce the germline difference seen at one junction end. The gene calls are TRBV6-1 and TRBJ2-7; the D gene is possibly TRBD1 (6 bases). Germline CDR1 is MNHNS and CDR2 is SASEGT. CDR3 length: 14 residues. The CDR3 coding sequence is TGTGCCAACAGTGGAACAGGGTCCACCTACGAACAGTACTTC. Translating gives CANSGTGSTYEQYF.

On this clonotype: This may be a read error: a much more frequent sequence differs by one nucleotide. This sequence joins TRBV5-4 and TRBJ2-5; possible D gene TRBD2, 5 bases. The V end lost 0 bases, the J end lost 7 bases, and 13 bases lay between the germline ends. The CDR3 consists of 14 residues. Germline loops: CDR1 SGHNT, CDR2 YYREEE (reference sequence). For the CDR3, the DNA is TGTGCCAGCAGCTTGGAGATGGGAGTGGGGACCCAGTACTTC. Its translation is CASSLEMGVGTQYF.

There are a few counts of this clonotype. With a much larger clone just one base away, this may be a read error. The chain recombines TRBV29-1 with TRBJ1-1; 10 bases fit TRBD1. The length of the CDR3 is 13 residues. Germline V gene data show CDR1 as SQVTM and CDR2 as ANQGSEA. The CDR3 nucleotides are TGCAGCGCCGGACAGGGGGTGAACACTGCAGCTTTCTTT. It is translated as CSAGQGVNTAAFF.

This rearrangement joins TRBV7-6 to TRBJ2-2; TRBD2 matches 11 bases. CDR1 and CDR2 from the germline V gene are SGHVS and FNYEAQ. The CDR3 sequence is 15 residues long. Trimming cost V 3 bases and J 4 bases; bases outside gene matches: 1. Here the CDR3 DNA reads TGTGCCAGCAGCTTCCTAGCGGGGGGCACCGGGGAGCTGTTTTTT. This sequence encodes CASSFLAGGTGELFF.